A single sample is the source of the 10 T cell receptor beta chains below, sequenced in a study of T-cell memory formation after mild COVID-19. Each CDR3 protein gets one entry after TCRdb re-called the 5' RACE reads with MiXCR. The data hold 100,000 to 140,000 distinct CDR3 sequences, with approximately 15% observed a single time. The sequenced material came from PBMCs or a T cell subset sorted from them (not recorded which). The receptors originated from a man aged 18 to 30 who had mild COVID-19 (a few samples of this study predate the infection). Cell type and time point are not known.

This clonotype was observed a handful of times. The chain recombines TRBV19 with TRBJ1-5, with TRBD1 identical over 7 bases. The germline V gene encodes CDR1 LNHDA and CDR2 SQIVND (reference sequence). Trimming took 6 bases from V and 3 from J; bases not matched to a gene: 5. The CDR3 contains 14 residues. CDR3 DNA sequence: TGTGCCAGTAGCCCGACAGGGTCCAATCAGCCCCAGCATTTT. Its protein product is CASSPTGSNQPQHF.

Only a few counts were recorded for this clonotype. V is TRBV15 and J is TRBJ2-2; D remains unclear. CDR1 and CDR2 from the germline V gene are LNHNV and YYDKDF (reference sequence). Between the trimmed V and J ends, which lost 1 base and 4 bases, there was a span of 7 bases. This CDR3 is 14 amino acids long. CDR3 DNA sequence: TGTGCCACCAGCAGAGCCCGTGGCACCGGGGAGCTGTTTTTT. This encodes CATSRARGTGELFF. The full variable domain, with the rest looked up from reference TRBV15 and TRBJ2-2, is DAMVIQNPRYQVTQFGKPVTLSCSQTLNHNVMYWYQQKSSQAPKLLFHYYDKDFNNEADTPDNFQSRRPNTSFCFLDIRSPGLGDTAMYLCATSRARGTGELFFGEGSRLTVL.

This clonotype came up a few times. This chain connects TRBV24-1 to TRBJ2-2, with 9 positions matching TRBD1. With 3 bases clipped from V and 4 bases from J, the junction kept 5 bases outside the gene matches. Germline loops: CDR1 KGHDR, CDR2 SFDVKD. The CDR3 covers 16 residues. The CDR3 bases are TGTGCCACCAGTGATCCCGGGACAGGGCCCACCGGGGAGCTGTTTTTT. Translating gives CATSDPGTGPTGELFF.

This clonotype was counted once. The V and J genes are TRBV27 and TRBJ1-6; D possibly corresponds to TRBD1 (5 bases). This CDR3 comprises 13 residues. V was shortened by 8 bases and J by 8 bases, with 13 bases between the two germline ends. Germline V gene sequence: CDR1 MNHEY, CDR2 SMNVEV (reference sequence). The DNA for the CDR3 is TGTGCCAGCCGCACGGGGGTGCATTCACCCCTCCACTTT. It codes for CASRTGVHSPLHF.

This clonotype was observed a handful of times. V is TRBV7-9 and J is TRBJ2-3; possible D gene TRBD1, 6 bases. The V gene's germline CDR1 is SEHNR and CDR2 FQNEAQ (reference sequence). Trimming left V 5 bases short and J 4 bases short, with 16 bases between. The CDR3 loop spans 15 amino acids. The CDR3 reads CASSDTGLEADTQYF. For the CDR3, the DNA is TGTGCCAGCAGCGATACAGGGCTTGAAGCAGATACGCAGTATTTT.

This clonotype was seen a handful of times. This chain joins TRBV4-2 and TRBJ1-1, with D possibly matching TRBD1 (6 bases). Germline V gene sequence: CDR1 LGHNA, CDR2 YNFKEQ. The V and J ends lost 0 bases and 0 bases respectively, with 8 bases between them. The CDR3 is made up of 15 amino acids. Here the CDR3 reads CASSQEWGLNTEAFF. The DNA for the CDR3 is TGTGCCAGCAGCCAAGAATGGGGGCTGAACACTGAAGCTTTCTTT.

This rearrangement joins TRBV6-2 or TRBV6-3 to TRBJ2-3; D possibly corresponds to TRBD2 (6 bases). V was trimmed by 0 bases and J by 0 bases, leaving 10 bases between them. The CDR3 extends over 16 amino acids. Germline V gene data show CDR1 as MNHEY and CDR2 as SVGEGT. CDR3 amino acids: CASSYSEGASTDTQYF. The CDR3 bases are TGTGCCAGCAGTTACTCGGAGGGCGCTAGCACAGATACGCAGTATTTT.

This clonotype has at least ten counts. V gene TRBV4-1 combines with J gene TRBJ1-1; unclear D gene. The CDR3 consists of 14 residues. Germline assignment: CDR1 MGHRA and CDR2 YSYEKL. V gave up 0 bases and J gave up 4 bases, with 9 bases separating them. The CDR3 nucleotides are TGCGCCAGCAGCCAAGAACGGGTGGGCACTGAAGCTTTCTTT. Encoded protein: CASSQERVGTEAFF.

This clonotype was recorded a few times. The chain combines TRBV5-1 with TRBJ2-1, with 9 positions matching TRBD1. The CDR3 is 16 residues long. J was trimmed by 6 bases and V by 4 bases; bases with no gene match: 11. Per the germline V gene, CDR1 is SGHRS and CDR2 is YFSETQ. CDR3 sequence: CASSRWVTGGVNEQFF. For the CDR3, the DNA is TGCGCCAGCAGCCGGTGGGTGACAGGGGGTGTCAATGAGCAGTTCTTC.

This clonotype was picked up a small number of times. The CDR3 DNA reads as TGTGCCAGCTCCACGGGGGGACCCGAGCAGTACTTC. It is translated as CASSTGGPEQYF. The chain uses TRBV27 and TRBJ2-7, with 7 bases aligning to TRBD2. The J segment lost 6 bases and the V segment lost 8 bases, leaving 7 bases of the junction unmatched. The CDR3 covers 12 residues. Germline CDR1 is MNHEY and CDR2 is SMNVEV (reference sequence).